The clone carrying this T cell receptor (beta chain) was counted at least ten times. Clinical symptoms, serum thyroxine and TRAb, thyroid ultrasound and orbital computed tomography were used for the diagnoses. This specimen comes from a study of T cells in Graves' hyperthyroidism and ophthalmopathy. This CDR3 contains 14 residues. The V end was cut by 3 bases, the J end by 4 bases, with 10 bases between. The germline gives CDR1 SGHVS, CDR2 FQNEAQ. TCR beta CDR3 regions were amplified from RNA. RT-PCR in the first round (using the HTBI primer set) targeted the TCR CDR3. TCRdb redid the calling of the multiplex PCR reads with MiXCR, one entry per CDR3 protein. The sample includes about 840,000 distinct CDR3 sequences, about two fifths of them seen just once.

The source material was blood. The TCR was taken from a man aged 18 to 30 with Graves' hyperthyroidism. The genes are TRBV7-8 and TRBJ1-3; D call uncertain. DNA for the CDR3: TGTGCCAGCAGCTTTATGACATACGGAAACACCATATATTTT. Its translation: CASSFMTYGNTIYF.